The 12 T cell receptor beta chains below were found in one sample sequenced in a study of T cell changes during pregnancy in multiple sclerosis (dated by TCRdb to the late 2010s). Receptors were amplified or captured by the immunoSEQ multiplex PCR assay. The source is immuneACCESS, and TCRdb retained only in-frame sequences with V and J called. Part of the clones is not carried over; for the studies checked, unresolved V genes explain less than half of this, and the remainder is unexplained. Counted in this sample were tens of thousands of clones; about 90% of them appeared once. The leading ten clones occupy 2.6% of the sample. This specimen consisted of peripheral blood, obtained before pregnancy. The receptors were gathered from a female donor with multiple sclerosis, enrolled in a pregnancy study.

CDR3 loop: CASRTGGRTEAFF. CDR3 sequence (DNA): TGTGCCAGCAGGACAGGGGGGAGGACTGAAGCTTTCTTT. The chain carries TRBV28 and TRBJ1-1; 9 nucleotides agree with TRBD1. Germline V gene sequence: CDR1 MDHEN, CDR2 SYDVKM. CDR3 size: 13 residues. Trimming removed 6 bases from V and 5 bases from J; junction bases left unmatched: 4.

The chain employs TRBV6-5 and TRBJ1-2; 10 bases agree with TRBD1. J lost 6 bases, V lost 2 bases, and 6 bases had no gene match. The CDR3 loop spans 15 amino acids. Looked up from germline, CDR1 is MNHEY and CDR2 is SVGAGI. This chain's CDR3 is CASSYQTGGGNGYTF. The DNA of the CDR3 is TGTGCCAGCAGTTACCAGACAGGGGGCGGGAATGGCTACACCTTC.

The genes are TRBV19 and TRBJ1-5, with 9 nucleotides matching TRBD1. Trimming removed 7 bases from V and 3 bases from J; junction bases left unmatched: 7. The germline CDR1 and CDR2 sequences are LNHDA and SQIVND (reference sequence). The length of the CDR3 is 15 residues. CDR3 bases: TGTGCCAGTACCCCACAGGGGGCGGTCAATCAGCCCCAGCATTTT. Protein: CASTPQGAVNQPQHF.

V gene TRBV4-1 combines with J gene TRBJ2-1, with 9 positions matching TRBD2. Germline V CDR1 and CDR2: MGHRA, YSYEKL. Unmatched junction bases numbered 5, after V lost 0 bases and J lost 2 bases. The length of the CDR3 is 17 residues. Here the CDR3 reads CASSQDRLAGTYNEQFF. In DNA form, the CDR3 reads TGCGCCAGCAGCCAAGATCGGCTAGCGGGGACCTACAATGAGCAGTTCTTC.

CDR3 bases: TGTGCCAGTAAGGGGGGGACGACTGAAGCTTTCTTT. Translation gives CASKGGTTEAFF. The V call is TRBV19, the J call TRBJ1-1; maybe TRBD1 (6 bases). With 7 bases removed from V and 5 bases from J, the gap between germline ends came to 11 bases. The germline V gene encodes CDR1 LNHDA and CDR2 SQIVND (reference sequence). The CDR3 covers 12 residues.

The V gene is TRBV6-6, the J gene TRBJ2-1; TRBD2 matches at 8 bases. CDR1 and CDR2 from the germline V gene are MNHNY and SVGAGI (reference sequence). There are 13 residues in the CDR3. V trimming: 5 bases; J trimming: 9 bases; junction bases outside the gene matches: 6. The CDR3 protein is CASSPGLVIEQFF. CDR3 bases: TGTGCCAGCAGTCCGGGACTAGTCATTGAGCAGTTCTTC.

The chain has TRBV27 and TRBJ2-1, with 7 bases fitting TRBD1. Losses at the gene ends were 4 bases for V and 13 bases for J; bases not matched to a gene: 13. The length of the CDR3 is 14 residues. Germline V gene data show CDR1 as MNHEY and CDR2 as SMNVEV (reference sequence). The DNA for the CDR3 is TGTGCCAGCAGTTCTGGGGCCGTTCGACAGGGTCAGTTCTTC. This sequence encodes CASSSGAVRQGQFF.

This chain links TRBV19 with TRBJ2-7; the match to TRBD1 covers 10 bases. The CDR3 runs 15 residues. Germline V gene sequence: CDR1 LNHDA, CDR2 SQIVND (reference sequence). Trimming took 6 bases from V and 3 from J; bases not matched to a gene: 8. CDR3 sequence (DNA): TGTGCCAGTAGGACCGGGACAGGGGAAATCTACGAGCAGTACTTC. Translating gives CASRTGTGEIYEQYF.

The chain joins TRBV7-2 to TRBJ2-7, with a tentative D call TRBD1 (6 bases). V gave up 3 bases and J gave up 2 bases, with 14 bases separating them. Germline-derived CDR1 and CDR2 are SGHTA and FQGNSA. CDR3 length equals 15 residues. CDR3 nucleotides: TGTGCCAGCAGCTTTAACAGGGCGCGGACCTACGAGCAGTACTTC. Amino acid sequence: CASSFNRARTYEQYF.

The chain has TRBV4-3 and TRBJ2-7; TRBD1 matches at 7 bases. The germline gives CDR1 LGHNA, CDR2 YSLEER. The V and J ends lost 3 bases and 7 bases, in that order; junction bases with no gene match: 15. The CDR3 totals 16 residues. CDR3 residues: CASSHPRQGGLWEQYF. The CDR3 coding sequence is TGCGCCAGCAGCCACCCCCGACAGGGTGGTCTTTGGGAGCAGTACTTC.

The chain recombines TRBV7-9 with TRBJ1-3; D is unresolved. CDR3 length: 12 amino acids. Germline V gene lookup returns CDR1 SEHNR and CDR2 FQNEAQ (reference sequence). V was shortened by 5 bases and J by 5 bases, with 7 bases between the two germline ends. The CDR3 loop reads CASSLERNTIYF. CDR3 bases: TGTGCCAGCAGCCTCGAGAGAAACACCATATATTTT.

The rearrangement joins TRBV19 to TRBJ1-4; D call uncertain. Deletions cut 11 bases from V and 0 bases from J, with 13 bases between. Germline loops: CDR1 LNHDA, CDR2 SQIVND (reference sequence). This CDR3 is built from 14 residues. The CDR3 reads CASGVDATNEKLFF. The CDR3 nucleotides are TGTGCCTCCGGAGTTGACGCAACTAATGAAAAACTGTTTTTT. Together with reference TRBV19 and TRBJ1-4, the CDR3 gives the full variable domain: DGGITQSPKYLFRKEGQNVTLSCEQNLNHDAMYWYRQDPGQGLRLIYYSQIVNDFQKGDIAEGYSVSREKKESFPLTVTSAQKNPTAFYLCASGVDATNEKLFFGSGTQLSVL.